This is a list of T cell receptor beta chains from one sample in a study of T cell repertoires in cytomegalovirus infection. Each CDR3 protein is one row after TCRdb ran MiXCR on the reads. The sample carries roughly 310,000 distinct CDR3 sequences, roughly 15% recorded once. Material for sequencing was PBMCs. The receptor source for this set is a human donor in good health (CMV status not recorded). Some clones in this sample may be carry-over from other donors' samples. The CDR3 runs from the conserved cysteine through the conserved F or W. Fields, in order: V gene, D gene, CDR3 protein. A D gene is named only where the DNA matches it firmly.

v_gene: TRBV28; d_gene: TRBD2; CDR3aa: CASSSSGGKYEQYF
v_gene: TRBV20-1; d_gene: TRBD2; CDR3aa: CSAELSGGATDTQYF
v_gene: TRBV7-2; d_gene: TRBD2; CDR3aa: CASSPTPGTRYPQYF
v_gene: TRBV6-5; d_gene: TRBD2; CDR3aa: CASSYGGTSGGQYEQYF
v_gene: TRBV7-2; d_gene: NA; CDR3aa: CASSPSAVQETQYF
v_gene: TRBV7-9; d_gene: NA; CDR3aa: CASSLGPSQTGYYEQYF
v_gene: TRBV5-1; d_gene: NA; CDR3aa: CASSWTDLNTEAFF
v_gene: TRBV5-6; d_gene: NA; CDR3aa: CASTFGDAGNTIYF
v_gene: TRBV6-6; d_gene: NA; CDR3aa: CASSDTGYGPGNTIYF
v_gene: TRBV19; d_gene: TRBD2; CDR3aa: CASRIGTSGTYEQYF
v_gene: TRBV4-2; d_gene: NA; CDR3aa: CASSQLASNQPQHF
v_gene: TRBV24-1; d_gene: NA; CDR3aa: CATSGGGGELFF
v_gene: TRBV7-6; d_gene: TRBD1; CDR3aa: CASSLPSGQLEAFF
v_gene: TRBV27; d_gene: TRBD2; CDR3aa: CASSHRLAGGTDTQYF
v_gene: TRBV7-2; d_gene: TRBD1; CDR3aa: CASSLRTGPTYNEQFF
v_gene: TRBV10-2; d_gene: NA; CDR3aa: CASSVLSGKAYEQYF
v_gene: TRBV7-8; d_gene: NA; CDR3aa: CASSPRGAGNRNTIYF
v_gene: TRBV7-2; d_gene: NA; CDR3aa: CASSLIGFRNTIYF
v_gene: TRBV7-2; d_gene: TRBD1; CDR3aa: CASTQAPGGRYTF
v_gene: TRBV27; d_gene: TRBD1; CDR3aa: CASTTGQGSSYEQYF
v_gene: TRBV20-1; d_gene: TRBD2; CDR3aa: CSALKQDSGGPKTQYF
v_gene: TRBV7-8; d_gene: NA; CDR3aa: CASSLYIRGSSYNSPLHF
v_gene: TRBV12-3/TRBV12-4; d_gene: TRBD1; CDR3aa: CASSWDRPNTGELFF
v_gene: TRBV7-9; d_gene: TRBD1; CDR3aa: CASSLGQGIETQYF
v_gene: TRBV5-4; d_gene: NA; CDR3aa: CASSLQGLVSQMGAYEQYF
v_gene: TRBV4-1; d_gene: NA; CDR3aa: CASSQDLDWTRQQYF
v_gene: TRBV19; d_gene: NA; CDR3aa: CASKQGRATGELFF
v_gene: TRBV18; d_gene: NA; CDR3aa: CASSPYSGNEQFF
v_gene: TRBV25-1; d_gene: NA; CDR3aa: CASSGNLGQEKLFF